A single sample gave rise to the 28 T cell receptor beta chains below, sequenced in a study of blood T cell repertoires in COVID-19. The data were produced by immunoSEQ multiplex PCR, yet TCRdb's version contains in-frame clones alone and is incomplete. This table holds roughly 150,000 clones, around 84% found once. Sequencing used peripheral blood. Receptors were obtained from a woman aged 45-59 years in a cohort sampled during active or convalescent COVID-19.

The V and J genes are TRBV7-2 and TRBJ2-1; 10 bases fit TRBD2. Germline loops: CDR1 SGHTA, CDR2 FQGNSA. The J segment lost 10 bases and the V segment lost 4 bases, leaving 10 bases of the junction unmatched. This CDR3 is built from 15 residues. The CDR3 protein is CASSSSGGAEWEQFF. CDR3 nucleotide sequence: TGTGCCAGCAGCTCGAGCGGGGGGGCCGAGTGGGAGCAGTTCTTC.

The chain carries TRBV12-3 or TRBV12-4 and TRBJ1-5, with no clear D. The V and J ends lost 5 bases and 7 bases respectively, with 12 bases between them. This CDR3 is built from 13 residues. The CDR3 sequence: CASSPFGLQPQHF. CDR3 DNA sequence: TGTGCCAGCAGTCCCTTCGGGTTGCAGCCCCAGCATTTT.

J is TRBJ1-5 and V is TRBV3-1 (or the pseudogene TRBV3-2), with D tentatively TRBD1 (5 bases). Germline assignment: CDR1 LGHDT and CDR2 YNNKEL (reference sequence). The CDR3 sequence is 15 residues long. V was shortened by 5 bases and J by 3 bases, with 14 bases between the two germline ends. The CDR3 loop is CASSGAGGDNQPQHF. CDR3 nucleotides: TGTGCCAGCAGCGGGGCAGGAGGGGACAATCAGCCCCAGCATTTT.

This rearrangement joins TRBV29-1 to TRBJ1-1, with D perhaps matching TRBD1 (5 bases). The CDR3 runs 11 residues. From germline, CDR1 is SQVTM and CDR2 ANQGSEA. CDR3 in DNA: TGCAGAATGACAGTGAACACTGAAGCTTTCTTT. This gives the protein CRMTVNTEAFF.

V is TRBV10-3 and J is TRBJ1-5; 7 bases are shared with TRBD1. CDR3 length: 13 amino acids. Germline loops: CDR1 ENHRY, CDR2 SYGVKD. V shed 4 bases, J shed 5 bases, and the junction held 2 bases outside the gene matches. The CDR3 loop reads CAISVDRDQPQHF. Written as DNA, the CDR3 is TGTGCCATCAGTGTCGACAGGGATCAGCCCCAGCATTTT.

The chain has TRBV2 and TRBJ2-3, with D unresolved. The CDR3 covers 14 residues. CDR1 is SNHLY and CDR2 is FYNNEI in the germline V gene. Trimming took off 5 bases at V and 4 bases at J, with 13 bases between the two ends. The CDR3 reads CASSFVLASDTQYF. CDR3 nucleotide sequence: TGTGCCAGCAGTTTTGTATTAGCATCAGATACGCAGTATTTT. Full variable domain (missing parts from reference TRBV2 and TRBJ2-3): EPEVTQTPSHQVTQMGQEVILRCVPISNHLYFYWYRQILGQKVEFLVSFYNNEISEKSEIFDDQFSVERPDGSNFTLKIRSTKLEDSAMYFCASSFVLASDTQYFGPGTRLTVL.

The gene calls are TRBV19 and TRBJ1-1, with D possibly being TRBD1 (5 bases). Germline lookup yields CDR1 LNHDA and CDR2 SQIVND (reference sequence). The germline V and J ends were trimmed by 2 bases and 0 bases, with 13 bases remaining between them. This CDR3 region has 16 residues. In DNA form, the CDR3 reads TGTGCCAGTAGTATAACTCATGACAGAATGAACACTGAAGCTTTCTTT. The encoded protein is CASSITHDRMNTEAFF.

The CDR3 region is CASSIQAGWHEKLFF. The CDR3 DNA reads TGTGCCAGTAGTATCCAGGCGGGCTGGCATGAAAAACTGTTTTTT. The chain has TRBV19 and TRBJ1-4; D remains unclear. CDR3 length: 15 residues. Germline lookup yields CDR1 LNHDA and CDR2 SQIVND (reference sequence). V lost 3 bases and J lost 6, with 14 bases in between.

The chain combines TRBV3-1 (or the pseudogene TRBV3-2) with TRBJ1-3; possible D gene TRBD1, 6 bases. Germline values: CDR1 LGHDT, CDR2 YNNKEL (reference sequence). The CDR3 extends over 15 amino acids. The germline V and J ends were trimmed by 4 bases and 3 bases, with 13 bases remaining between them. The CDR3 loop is CASSLGGSSGNTIYF. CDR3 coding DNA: TGTGCCAGCAGCCTAGGGGGTTCGAGTGGAAACACCATATATTTT.

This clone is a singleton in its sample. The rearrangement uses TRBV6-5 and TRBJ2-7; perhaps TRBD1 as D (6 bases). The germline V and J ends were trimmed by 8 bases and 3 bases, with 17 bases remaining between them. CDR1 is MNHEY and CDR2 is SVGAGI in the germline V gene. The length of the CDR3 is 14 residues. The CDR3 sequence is CASVRPGQIYEQYF. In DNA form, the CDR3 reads TGTGCCAGCGTGAGGCCCGGACAGATCTACGAGCAGTACTTC.

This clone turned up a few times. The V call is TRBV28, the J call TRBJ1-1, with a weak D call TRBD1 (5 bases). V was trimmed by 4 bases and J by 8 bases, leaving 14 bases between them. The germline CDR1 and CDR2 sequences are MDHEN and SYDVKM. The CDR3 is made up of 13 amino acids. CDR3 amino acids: CASSYTRRGEAFF. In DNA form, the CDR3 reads TGTGCCAGCAGTTACACACGGCGGGGGGAAGCTTTCTTT.

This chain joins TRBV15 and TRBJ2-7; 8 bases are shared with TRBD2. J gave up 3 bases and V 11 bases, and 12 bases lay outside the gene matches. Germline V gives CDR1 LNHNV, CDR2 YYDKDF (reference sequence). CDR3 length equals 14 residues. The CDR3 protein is CASGRGGGYYEQYF. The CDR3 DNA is TGTGCCTCTGGCCGGGGGGGCGGTTACTACGAGCAGTACTTC.

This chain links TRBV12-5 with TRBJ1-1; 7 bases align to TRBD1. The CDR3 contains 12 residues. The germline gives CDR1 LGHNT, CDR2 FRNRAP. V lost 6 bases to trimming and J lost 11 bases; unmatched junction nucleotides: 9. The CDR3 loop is CASGPTEGAAFF. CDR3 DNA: TGTGCTAGTGGCCCAACTGAGGGGGCGGCTTTCTTT.

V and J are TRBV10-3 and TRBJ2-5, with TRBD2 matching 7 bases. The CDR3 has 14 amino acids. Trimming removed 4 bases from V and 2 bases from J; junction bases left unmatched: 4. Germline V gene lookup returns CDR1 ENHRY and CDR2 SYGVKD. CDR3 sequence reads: CAISVAGDQETQYF. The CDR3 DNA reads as TGTGCCATCAGTGTAGCGGGTGATCAAGAGACCCAGTACTTC.

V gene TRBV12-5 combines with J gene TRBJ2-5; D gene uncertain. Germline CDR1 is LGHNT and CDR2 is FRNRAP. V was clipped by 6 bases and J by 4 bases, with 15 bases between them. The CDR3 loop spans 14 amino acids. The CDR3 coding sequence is TGTGCTAGTGGGTCCTCTCAGGTTCGAGAGACCCAGTACTTC. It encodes CASGSSQVRETQYF.

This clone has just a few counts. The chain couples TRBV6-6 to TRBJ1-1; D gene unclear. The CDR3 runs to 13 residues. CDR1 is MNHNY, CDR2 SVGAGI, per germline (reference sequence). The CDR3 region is CAYKTPENTEAFF. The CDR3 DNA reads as TGTGCTTATAAAACCCCAGAAAACACTGAAGCTTTCTTT.

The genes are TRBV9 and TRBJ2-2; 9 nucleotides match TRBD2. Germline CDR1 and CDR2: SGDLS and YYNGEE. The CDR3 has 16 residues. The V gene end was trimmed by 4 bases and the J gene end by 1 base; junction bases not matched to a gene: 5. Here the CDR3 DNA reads TGTGCCAGCAGCTATAGCGGGGGCCTGAACACCGGGGAGCTGTTTTTT. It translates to CASSYSGGLNTGELFF.

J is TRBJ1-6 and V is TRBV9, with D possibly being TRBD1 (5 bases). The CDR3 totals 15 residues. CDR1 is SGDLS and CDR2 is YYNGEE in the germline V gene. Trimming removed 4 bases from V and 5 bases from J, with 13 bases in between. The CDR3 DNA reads TGTGCCAGCAGCCTCAGGGATAATCATAATTCACCCCTCCACTTT. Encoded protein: CASSLRDNHNSPLHF.

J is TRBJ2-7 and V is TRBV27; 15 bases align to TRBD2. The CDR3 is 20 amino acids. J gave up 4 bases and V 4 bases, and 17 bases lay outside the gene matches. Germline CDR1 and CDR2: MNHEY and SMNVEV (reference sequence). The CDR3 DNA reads TGTGCCAGCAGTTCCGAACCGGAGGGACTAGCGGGGGGCGAGGAGTACGAGCAGTACTTC. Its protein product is CASSSEPEGLAGGEEYEQYF.

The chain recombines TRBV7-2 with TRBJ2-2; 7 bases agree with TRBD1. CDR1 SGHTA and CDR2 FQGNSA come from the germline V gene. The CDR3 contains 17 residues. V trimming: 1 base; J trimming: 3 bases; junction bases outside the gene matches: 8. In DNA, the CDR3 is TGTGCCAGCAGCTTAGTTCTTTCTAGGGGGCACACCGGGGAGCTGTTTTTT. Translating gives CASSLVLSRGHTGELFF.

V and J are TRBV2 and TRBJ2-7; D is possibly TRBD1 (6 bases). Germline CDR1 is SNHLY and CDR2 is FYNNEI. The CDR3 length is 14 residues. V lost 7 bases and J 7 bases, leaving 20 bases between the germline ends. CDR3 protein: CASIGVQGPGEQYF. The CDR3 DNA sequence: TGTGCCAGCATTGGCGTACAGGGTCCAGGGGAGCAGTACTTC.

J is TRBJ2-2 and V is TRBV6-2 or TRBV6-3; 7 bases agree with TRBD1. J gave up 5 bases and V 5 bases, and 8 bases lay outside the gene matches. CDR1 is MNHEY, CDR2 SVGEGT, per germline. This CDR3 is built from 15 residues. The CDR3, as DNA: TGTGCCAGCAGTACCGAGACAGGGCGGACCGGGGAGCTGTTTTTT. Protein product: CASSTETGRTGELFF.

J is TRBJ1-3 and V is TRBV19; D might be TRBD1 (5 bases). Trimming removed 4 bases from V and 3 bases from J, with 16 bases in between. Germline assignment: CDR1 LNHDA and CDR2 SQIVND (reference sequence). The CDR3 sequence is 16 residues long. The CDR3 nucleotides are TGTGCCAGTAGTAAACAAGGGACTGACGGTGGAAACACCATATATTTT. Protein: CASSKQGTDGGNTIYF.

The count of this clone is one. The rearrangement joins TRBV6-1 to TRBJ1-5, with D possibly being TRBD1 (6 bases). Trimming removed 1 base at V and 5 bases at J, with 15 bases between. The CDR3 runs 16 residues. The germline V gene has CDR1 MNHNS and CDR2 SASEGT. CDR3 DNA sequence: TGTGCCAGCAGTGAAGGACAGGCCATTCCCCATCAGCCCCAGCATTTT. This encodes CASSEGQAIPHQPQHF.

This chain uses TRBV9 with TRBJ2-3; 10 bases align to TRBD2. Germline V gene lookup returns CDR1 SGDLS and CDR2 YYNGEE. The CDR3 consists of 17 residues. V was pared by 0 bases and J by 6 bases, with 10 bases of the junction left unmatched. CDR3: CASSVGPSGGSMDTQYF. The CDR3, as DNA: TGTGCCAGCAGCGTAGGCCCTAGCGGGGGCTCAATGGATACGCAGTATTTT.

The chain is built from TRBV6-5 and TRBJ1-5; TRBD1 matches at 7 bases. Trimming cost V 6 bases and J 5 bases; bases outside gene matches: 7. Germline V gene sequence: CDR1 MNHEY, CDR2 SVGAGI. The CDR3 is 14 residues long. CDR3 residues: CASSSDRADQPQHF. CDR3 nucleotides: TGTGCCAGCAGCTCTGACAGGGCCGATCAGCCCCAGCATTTT.

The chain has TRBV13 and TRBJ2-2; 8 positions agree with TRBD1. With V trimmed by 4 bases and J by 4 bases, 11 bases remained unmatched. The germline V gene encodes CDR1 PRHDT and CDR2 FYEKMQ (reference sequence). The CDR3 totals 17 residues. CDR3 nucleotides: TGTGCCAGCAGCTCGGGGACAATTGACAGGGGCACCGGGGAGCTGTTTTTT. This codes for CASSSGTIDRGTGELFF.

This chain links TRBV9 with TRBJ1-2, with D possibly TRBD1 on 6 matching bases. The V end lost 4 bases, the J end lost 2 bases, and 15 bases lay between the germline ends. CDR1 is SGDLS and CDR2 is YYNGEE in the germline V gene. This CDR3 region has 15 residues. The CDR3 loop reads CASSITGIWNYGYTF. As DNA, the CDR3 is TGTGCCAGCAGCATTACAGGGATCTGGAACTATGGCTACACCTTC.